This T cell receptor beta chain was recorded in a study of regulatory T cells in long-lasting Graves disease. Germline values: CDR1 KGHDR, CDR2 SFDVKD. The V gene end was trimmed by 4 bases and the J gene end by 4 bases; junction bases not matched to a gene: 4. This CDR3 is built from 15 residues. Time point meaning: newly diagnosed GD, antithyroid drugs for less than 3 months. There was RNA extracted from PBMCs, and the TCR library was made from it. Both iRepertoire HTBI primers and Arm-PCR of CDR3 regions were used to build the TCR beta libraries. TCRdb recomputed calls from the multiplex PCR reads with MiXCR, one row per CDR3 protein. The profile covers a few hundred thousand distinct CDR3 sequences, with 20% appearing a single time and around 14% taken by the ten largest. In this sample, this clonotype turned up many times.

Material: peripheral blood mononuclear cells (PBMCs), obtained at new diagnosis, from a patient treated with antithyroid drugs. The source of this sequence is a female donor with Graves disease. This chain connects TRBV24-1 to TRBJ2-5; TRBD2 aligns across 11 bases. CDR3 in DNA: TGTGCCACCAGTGAGTTAGCGGGGGGGCGAGAGACCCAGTACTTC. It codes for CATSELAGGRETQYF.